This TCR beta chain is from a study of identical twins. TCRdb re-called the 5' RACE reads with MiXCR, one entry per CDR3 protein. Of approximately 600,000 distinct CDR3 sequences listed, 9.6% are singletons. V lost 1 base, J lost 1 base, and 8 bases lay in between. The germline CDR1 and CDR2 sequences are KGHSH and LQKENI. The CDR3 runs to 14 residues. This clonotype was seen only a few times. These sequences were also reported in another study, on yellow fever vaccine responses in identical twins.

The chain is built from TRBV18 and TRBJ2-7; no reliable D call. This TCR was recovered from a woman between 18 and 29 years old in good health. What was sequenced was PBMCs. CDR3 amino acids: CASSPRADSYEQYF. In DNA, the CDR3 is TGTGCCAGCTCACCACGGGCAGATTCCTACGAGCAGTACTTC.